These 5 T cell receptor beta chains share one sample of origin, sequenced in a study of cytomegalovirus exposure and HLA in healthy donors. Researchers ran the PCR with 60 Vbeta and 13 Jbeta primers. Assay used: immunoSEQ multiplex PCR; TCRdb lists only in-frame clones, some missing. Of 250,000 or so clones detected, about 81% appear once; the ten largest clones hold 8%. What was sequenced was PBMCs. The receptors derive from a woman aged 55-70 years in good health and CMV-seropositive.

The genes are TRBV11-3 and TRBJ2-1, with 12 bases matching TRBD2. The CDR3 contains 14 residues. Germline values: CDR1 SGHNT, CDR2 YENEEA. J was trimmed by 7 bases and V by 9 bases; bases with no gene match: 7. Here the CDR3 DNA reads TGTGCCAGTTCGACTAGCGGGAGTGGTAATGAGCAGTTCTTC. It specifies CASSTSGSGNEQFF. The full variable domain, its missing parts supplied by reference TRBV11-3 and TRBJ2-1, is EAGVVQSPRYKIIEKKQPVAFWCNPISGHNTLYWYLQNLGQGPELLIRYENEEAVDDSQLPKDRFSAERLKGVDSTLKIQPAELGDSAVYLCASSTSGSGNEQFFGPGTRLTVL.

The CDR3 DNA is TGCGCCAGCATGCCCGTGGGCTCAGTAGAGACCCAGTACTTC. Translation: CASMPVGSVETQYF. The chain joins TRBV5-1 to TRBJ2-5; D is uncertain. CDR1 and CDR2 (germline): SGHRS, YFSETQ. V shed 6 bases and J shed 4 bases, with 16 bases lying between them. The CDR3 runs 14 residues.

This rearrangement joins TRBV9 to TRBJ2-1; 13 nucleotides line up with TRBD2. The CDR3 totals 22 residues. J was trimmed by 5 bases and V by 0 bases; bases with no gene match: 20. The germline V gene has CDR1 SGDLS and CDR2 YYNGEE. CDR3 protein: CASSVVGGVRTSGSPRDNEQFF. CDR3 sequence (DNA): TGTGCCAGCAGCGTAGTTGGGGGGGTCCGGACTAGCGGGAGTCCCCGGGACAATGAGCAGTTCTTC.

The chain has TRBV6-6 and TRBJ2-7; 7 bases map to TRBD1. The CDR3 runs 15 residues. The J segment lost 0 bases and the V segment lost 5 bases, leaving 7 bases of the junction unmatched. The germline V gene encodes CDR1 MNHNY and CDR2 SVGAGI (reference sequence). CDR3 in amino acids: CASSSQDRSSYEQYF. The CDR3 DNA reads as TGTGCCAGCAGTAGCCAGGACAGGAGCTCCTACGAGCAGTACTTC.

The chain is built from TRBV5-1 and TRBJ2-2; the match to TRBD2 covers 11 bases. The CDR3 extends over 16 amino acids. Germline V gene lookup returns CDR1 SGHRS and CDR2 YFSETQ. Losses at the gene ends were 4 bases for V and 1 base for J; bases not matched to a gene: 3. The CDR3 bases are TGCGCCAGCAGCCGACTAGCGGGGCTGAACACCGGGGAGCTGTTTTTT. Protein: CASSRLAGLNTGELFF.